The next 25 T cell receptor beta chains were all read from a single sample in a study of blood T cell repertoires in COVID-19. The table came from immunoSEQ multiplex PCR; TCRdb's copy has only in-frame clones and leaves some out. The table has about 180,000 clones, under 90% seen once; the top ten hold about 7%. The sequenced material came from peripheral blood. The origin of the receptors is a human donor in a cohort sampled during active COVID-19.

The chain links TRBV5-1 to TRBJ2-7; D is possibly TRBD2 (6 bases). This CDR3 contains 16 residues. In germline, CDR1 is SGHRS, CDR2 YFSETQ. Trimming left V 3 bases short and J 5 bases short, with 21 bases between. The CDR3 spells CASSSLVGGGPDEQYF. The DNA of the CDR3 is TGCGCCAGCAGCTCCCTGGTGGGAGGCGGACCTGACGAGCAGTACTTC.

The chain carries TRBV7-9 and TRBJ1-6, with D unclear. Germline V gene lookup returns CDR1 SEHNR and CDR2 FQNEAQ (reference sequence). V was cut by 5 bases and J by 6 bases, with 14 bases left in between. The CDR3 covers 15 residues. CDR3 bases: TGTGCCAGCAGCGCCGCGGGGTTAGGTAATTCACCCCTCCACTTT. Translating gives CASSAAGLGNSPLHF.

The chain couples TRBV5-4 to TRBJ2-7, with 8 bases lining up with TRBD1. The CDR3 is made up of 14 amino acids. Germline-derived CDR1 and CDR2 are SGHNT and YYREEE (reference sequence). V was clipped by 3 bases and J by 3 bases; unmatched bases: 5. The CDR3 reads CASSYGTGFYEQYF. The CDR3 coding sequence is TGTGCCAGCAGCTACGGGACAGGATTCTACGAGCAGTACTTC.

In its sample, this clone was seen once. The J gene is TRBJ2-7, the V gene TRBV24-1; weak D call: TRBD2 (7 bases). This CDR3 region has 20 residues. Germline V gene lookup returns CDR1 KGHDR and CDR2 SFDVKD. V dropped 0 bases and J dropped 4 bases, with 27 bases sitting between them. CDR3 sequence reads: CATSDLPKGAGVTGGYEQYF. The CDR3 DNA follows: TGTGCCACCAGTGATTTGCCCAAAGGGGCGGGGGTGACAGGAGGTTACGAGCAGTACTTC.

The rearrangement joins TRBV28 to TRBJ1-5; TRBD1 matches 7 bases. V dropped 6 bases and J dropped 0; count of bases not matched to a gene: 5. Germline CDR1 reads MDHEN; CDR2 reads SYDVKM. The CDR3 has 15 residues. CDR3 in amino acids: CASRKGAGSNQPQHF. CDR3 in DNA: TGTGCCAGCAGAAAGGGGGCAGGTAGCAATCAGCCCCAGCATTTT.

The chain links TRBV19 to TRBJ2-1; D call uncertain. Germline-derived CDR1 and CDR2 are LNHDA and SQIVND (reference sequence). V shed 7 bases and J shed 6 bases, with 13 bases lying between them. The CDR3 spans 13 residues. The CDR3, as DNA: TGTGCCAGTACGAAGTCGACTCTCAATGAGCAGTTCTTC. Encoded protein: CASTKSTLNEQFF.

The rearrangement uses TRBV19 and TRBJ1-2; 8 bases are shared with TRBD1. The CDR3 length is 14 residues. CDR1 LNHDA and CDR2 SQIVND come from the germline V gene (reference sequence). V dropped 5 bases and J dropped 4; count of bases not matched to a gene: 6. The CDR3 sequence is CASSQGAAVYGYTF. CDR3 in DNA: TGTGCCAGTAGTCAGGGGGCAGCGGTCTATGGCTACACCTTC.

The chain joins TRBV1 to TRBJ1-5; the table's D call TRBD1 went unverified against the DNA. TRBV1 is assigned pseudogene status. The CDR3 is 19 residues long. The CDR3 reads CTSSPDRGHLLGSNQPQHF. The CDR3 DNA sequence: TGCACCAGCAGCCCAGACAGGGGTCATCTCCTGGGTAGCAATCAGCCCCAGCATTTT.

V is TRBV4-2 and J is TRBJ2-7; 8 bases align to TRBD2. The length of the CDR3 is 17 residues. CDR1 and CDR2 (germline): LGHNA, YNFKEQ. V lost 3 bases, J lost 5 bases, and 15 bases stayed unmatched. In nucleotides, the CDR3 is TGTGCCAGCAGCCACCAAGTGACGGCGGGGGGCGTACACGAGCAGTACTTC. This sequence encodes CASSHQVTAGGVHEQYF.

The chain recombines TRBV6-4 with TRBJ2-3; D may be TRBD1 (5 bases). The germline V and J ends were trimmed by 0 bases and 2 bases, with 9 bases remaining between them. The CDR3 spans 15 residues. Germline CDR1 MRHNA, CDR2 SNTAGT. The CDR3 region is CASSDSGAPTDTQYF. In nucleotides, the CDR3 is TGTGCCAGCAGTGACTCTGGGGCCCCCACAGATACGCAGTATTTT.

This chain joins TRBV19 and TRBJ1-3, with 8 positions matching TRBD1. Germline assignment: CDR1 LNHDA and CDR2 SQIVND (reference sequence). CDR3 length: 15 amino acids. Trimming cost V 5 bases and J 4 bases; bases outside gene matches: 7. CDR3 nucleotides: TGTGCCAGTAGTCCTGGGACAGGTGAAGGAAACACCATATATTTT. Residues: CASSPGTGEGNTIYF. Full variable domain (missing parts from reference TRBV19 and TRBJ1-3): DGGITQSPKYLFRKEGQNVTLSCEQNLNHDAMYWYRQDPGQGLRLIYYSQIVNDFQKGDIAEGYSVSREKKESFPLTVTSAQKNPTAFYLCASSPGTGEGNTIYFGEGSWLTVV.

The chain uses TRBV9 and TRBJ2-1; TRBD2 agrees at 11 bases. The CDR3 has 16 residues. Germline V gene lookup returns CDR1 SGDLS and CDR2 YYNGEE. The ends lost 0 bases at V and 7 bases at J; junction bases unmatched: 6. CDR3 sequence reads: CASSVGDSGGANEQFF. The CDR3 DNA reads TGTGCCAGCAGCGTAGGGGATAGCGGGGGGGCTAATGAGCAGTTCTTC.

The chain couples TRBV19 to TRBJ2-7, with 8 bases identical to TRBD2. Trimming took 3 bases from V and 0 from J; bases not matched to a gene: 4. This CDR3 region has 15 residues. Germline CDR1 and CDR2: LNHDA and SQIVND (reference sequence). CDR3: CASSISGDGSYEQYF. The CDR3 coding sequence is TGTGCCAGTAGTATTAGCGGGGATGGCTCCTACGAGCAGTACTTC.

V is TRBV6-5 and J is TRBJ2-7, with D perhaps TRBD1 (5 bases). The CDR3 is 14 residues long. V dropped 4 bases and J dropped 0 bases, with 10 bases sitting between them. Germline V gives CDR1 MNHEY, CDR2 SVGAGI. The CDR3 bases are TGTGCCAGCAGTTTCCAGGGATACTCCTACGAGCAGTACTTC. Translation: CASSFQGYSYEQYF.

This chain uses TRBV5-1 with TRBJ2-7; TRBD2 agrees at 9 bases. After removal of 0 bases from V and 5 bases from J, the junction contained 6 bases not matched to a gene. This CDR3 spans 15 amino acids. CDR1 is SGHRS, CDR2 YFSETQ, per germline. CDR3 protein: CASSLGGGAFNEQYF. Here the CDR3 DNA reads TGCGCCAGCAGCTTGGGCGGGGGGGCCTTCAACGAGCAGTACTTC.

The rearrangement joins TRBV2 to TRBJ1-1; D is unclear. CDR1 and CDR2 from the germline V gene are SNHLY and FYNNEI. There are 14 residues in the CDR3. V was clipped by 5 bases and J by 5 bases, with 15 bases between them. The CDR3 reads CASSPDKTRTEAFF. The CDR3, as DNA: TGTGCCAGCAGTCCGGATAAAACGAGGACTGAAGCTTTCTTT.

The genes are TRBV2 and TRBJ2-7, with a possible D match to TRBD1 (5 bases). This CDR3 has 14 amino acids. In germline, CDR1 is SNHLY, CDR2 FYNNEI. V was shortened by 6 bases and J by 4 bases, with 16 bases between the two germline ends. The CDR3 loop is CASRRAVGDYEQYF. Written as DNA, the CDR3 is TGTGCCAGCAGAAGGGCAGTAGGGGATTACGAGCAGTACTTC.

This clone was found once. J is TRBJ1-2 and V is TRBV7-9; D possibly corresponds to TRBD1 (6 bases). The length of the CDR3 is 14 residues. Germline V gene sequence: CDR1 SEHNR, CDR2 FQNEAQ (reference sequence). V was trimmed by 1 base and J by 3 bases, leaving 9 bases between them. In DNA, the CDR3 is TGTGCCAGCAGCTTAGACAGGGTGCACTATGGCTACACCTTC. Protein product: CASSLDRVHYGYTF.

The genes are TRBV19 and TRBJ2-7; TRBD1 matches at 9 bases. The CDR3 runs 15 residues. The germline gives CDR1 LNHDA, CDR2 SQIVND (reference sequence). V trimming: 9 bases; J trimming: 7 bases; junction bases outside the gene matches: 16. Here the CDR3 reads CASRDRDRDFKEQYF. The CDR3 nucleotides are TGTGCCAGCCGTGACCGGGACAGGGACTTTAAAGAGCAGTACTTC.

In this sample, this clone turned up once. This chain connects TRBV7-3 to TRBJ2-7; TRBD1 matches at 10 bases. CDR1 is SGHTA, CDR2 FQGTGA, per germline. The ends lost 1 base at V and 4 bases at J; junction bases unmatched: 4. The CDR3 loop spans 15 amino acids. For the CDR3, the DNA is TGTGCCAGCAGCTTAAAGGACAGGGGGTTATACGAGCAGTACTTC. This translates into CASSLKDRGLYEQYF.

V gene TRBV4-2 combines with J gene TRBJ2-3, with 8 bases matching TRBD2. This CDR3 is built from 16 residues. V dropped 2 bases and J dropped 5; count of bases not matched to a gene: 9. The germline CDR1 and CDR2 sequences are LGHNA and YNFKEQ. The CDR3 bases are TGTGCCAGCAGCCAAAGCATGGCGGGGGGAGGAGATACGCAGTATTTT. Translation: CASSQSMAGGGDTQYF.

The chain uses TRBV19 and TRBJ1-1; a weak D match, TRBD1 (6 bases). This CDR3 is built from 13 residues. Germline CDR1 is LNHDA and CDR2 is SQIVND (reference sequence). Deletions cut 6 bases from V and 4 bases from J, with 12 bases between. The CDR3 loop is CASSNDRTTEAFF. DNA for the CDR3: TGTGCCAGTAGCAACGACAGGACCACTGAAGCTTTCTTT.

The chain recombines TRBV24-1 with TRBJ2-5; 10 bases align to TRBD1. Germline CDR1 is KGHDR and CDR2 is SFDVKD. V lost 6 bases to trimming and J lost 0 bases; unmatched junction nucleotides: 3. The CDR3 is made up of 15 amino acids. The CDR3 spells CATSPGQGYQETQYF. CDR3 DNA: TGTGCCACCAGTCCGGGACAGGGGTACCAAGAGACCCAGTACTTC.

This chain uses TRBV19 with TRBJ2-7; 11 nucleotides agree with TRBD1. V trimming: 5 bases; J trimming: 7 bases; junction bases outside the gene matches: 13. The CDR3 extends over 16 amino acids. The germline gives CDR1 LNHDA, CDR2 SQIVND (reference sequence). The CDR3 loop is CASSGGSTGTGGEQYF. CDR3 DNA sequence: TGTGCCAGTAGTGGGGGAAGTACCGGGACAGGGGGAGAGCAGTACTTC.

In this sample, this clone turned up a few times. The J gene is TRBJ2-7, the V gene TRBV15; 7 bases map to TRBD1. This CDR3 contains 16 residues. The V segment lost 3 bases and the J segment 2 bases; nucleotides outside the gene matches: 10. Per the germline V gene, CDR1 is LNHNV and CDR2 is YYDKDF (reference sequence). For the CDR3, the DNA is TGTGCCACCAGCAGGGCTGGACAGGTGATCCCCTACGAGCAGTACTTC. It encodes CATSRAGQVIPYEQYF.